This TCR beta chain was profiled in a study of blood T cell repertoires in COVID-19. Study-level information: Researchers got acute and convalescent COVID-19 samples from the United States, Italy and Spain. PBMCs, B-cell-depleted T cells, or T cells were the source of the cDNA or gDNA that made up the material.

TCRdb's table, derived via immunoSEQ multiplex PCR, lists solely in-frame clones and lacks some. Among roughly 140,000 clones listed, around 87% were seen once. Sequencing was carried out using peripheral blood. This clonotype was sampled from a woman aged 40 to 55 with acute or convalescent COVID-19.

Written as DNA, the CDR3 is TGTGCCAGCAGTCAGGGAATTAGCTACGAGCAGTACTTC. Protein: CASSQGISYEQYF. The gene calls are TRBV27 and TRBJ2-7, with a possible D match to TRBD1 (5 bases). The CDR3 has 13 residues. V lost 5 bases and J 3 bases, leaving 11 bases between the germline ends. CDR1 is MNHEY, CDR2 SMNVEV, per germline (reference sequence).